Listed here are 28 T cell receptor beta chains from one sample, sequenced in a study of beta chain features in type 1 diabetes. The entirety of the isolated RNA underwent reverse transcription, so expressed TCRB transcripts were sequenced. The protocol was immunoSEQ multiplex PCR, while the TCRdb copy is restricted to in-frame clones and leaves out a portion. The data hold about 900,000 clones, with about 17% observed a single time. Sequencing was carried out using naive CD4+ T cells from blood. The receptors come from a woman aged 18-29 years in good health.

This chain joins TRBV7-9 and TRBJ2-2; D not certain. Germline V lookup: CDR1 SEHNR, CDR2 FQNEAQ (reference sequence). The CDR3 loop spans 16 amino acids. Trimming shortened V by 5 bases and J by 1 base, and 14 bases separated the two germline ends. The CDR3: CASSPLFRVNTGELFF. CDR3 in DNA: TGTGCCAGCAGCCCCCTCTTTCGCGTGAACACCGGGGAGCTGTTTTTT.

The chain couples TRBV15 to TRBJ2-7; 9 nucleotides agree with TRBD1. The germline CDR1 and CDR2 sequences are LNHNV and YYDKDF (reference sequence). With 1 base clipped from V and 0 bases from J, the junction kept 13 bases outside the gene matches. The CDR3 spans 19 residues. CDR3 bases: TGTGCCACCAGCAGAGCTACCGGGACAGGGTTGTCTAGCTCCTACGAGCAGTACTTC. It is translated as CATSRATGTGLSSSYEQYF.

Regarding this clone: Distinct nucleotide sequences in the sample also encode this CDR3. The gene calls are TRBV5-1 and TRBJ2-5; possible D gene TRBD1, 6 bases. The germline CDR1 and CDR2 sequences are SGHRS and YFSETQ. CDR3 length: 14 amino acids. Trimming removed 0 bases from V and 1 base from J, with 7 bases in between. CDR3 protein: CASSLGQVQETQYF. CDR3 in DNA: TGCGCCAGCAGCTTGGGACAGGTCCAAGAGACCCAGTACTTC.

The V call is TRBV4-3, the J call TRBJ2-3; perhaps TRBD2 as D (6 bases). The CDR3 has 16 residues. Looked up from germline, CDR1 is LGHNA and CDR2 is YSLEER. Trimming shortened V by 4 bases and J by 4 bases, and 18 bases separated the two germline ends. CDR3 nucleotides: TGCGCCAGCAGCCCCACGGCTAGCGCGGACGCAGATACGCAGTATTTT. Translated: CASSPTASADADTQYF.

The chain is built from TRBV7-2 and TRBJ2-7; possible D gene TRBD1, 6 bases. The CDR3 is made up of 16 amino acids. Trimming took off 1 base at V and 0 bases at J, with 13 bases between the two ends. Germline loops: CDR1 SGHTA, CDR2 FQGNSA. For the CDR3, the DNA is TGTGCCAGCAGCTTAGGGGGGCCTAGGAGCTCCTACGAGCAGTACTTC. Protein: CASSLGGPRSSYEQYF. Full variable domain (rest looked up from reference TRBV7-2 and TRBJ2-7): GAGVSQSPSNKVTEKGKDVELRCDPISGHTALYWYRQSLGQGLEFLIYFQGNSAPDKSGLPSDRFSAERTGGSVSTLTIQRTQQEDSAVYLCASSLGGPRSSYEQYFGPGTRLTVT.

This clone appeared a few times. The chain couples TRBV28 to TRBJ2-2; maybe TRBD1 (6 bases). Trimming cost V 7 bases and J 8 bases, with 11 bases left between them. CDR1 MDHEN and CDR2 SYDVKM come from the germline V gene. The CDR3 runs to 12 residues. The CDR3 bases are TGTGCCAGCAAAGTGGGGGCAGGGGAGCTGTTTTTT. Its protein product is CASKVGAGELFF.

The J gene is TRBJ2-1, the V gene TRBV7-9, with a possible D match to TRBD2 (6 bases). The V and J ends lost 3 bases and 0 bases respectively, with 12 bases between them. This CDR3 has 16 amino acids. From germline, CDR1 is SEHNR and CDR2 FQNEAQ (reference sequence). Written as DNA, the CDR3 is TGTGCCAGCAGCTTGTGGCGGACTATCTCCTACAATGAGCAGTTCTTC. Amino acid sequence: CASSLWRTISYNEQFF.

This clone was counted a few times. V gene TRBV7-2 combines with J gene TRBJ2-3; D gene uncertain. Per germline, CDR1 SGHTA and CDR2 FQGNSA. V gave up 5 bases and J gave up 6 bases, with 12 bases separating them. This CDR3 contains 13 residues. CDR3: CASSVTHGDTQYF. The CDR3 DNA sequence: TGTGCCAGCAGCGTAACACACGGCGATACGCAGTATTTT. The whole variable domain, filled in from reference TRBV7-2 and TRBJ2-3, reads GAGVSQSPSNKVTEKGKDVELRCDPISGHTALYWYRQSLGQGLEFLIYFQGNSAPDKSGLPSDRFSAERTGGSVSTLTIQRTQQEDSAVYLCASSVTHGDTQYFGPGTRLTVL.

In its sample, this clone was seen a few times. V and J are TRBV7-2 and TRBJ1-1; D is unresolved. CDR3 length equals 12 residues. Germline CDR1 reads SGHTA; CDR2 reads FQGNSA. The V end lost 3 bases, the J end lost 12 bases, and 14 bases lay between the germline ends. CDR3 in DNA: TGTGCCAGCAGCTTTAACGGGCAAAGGCCTTTCTTT. Its protein product is CASSFNGQRPFF.

The chain recombines TRBV9 with TRBJ2-3; 9 bases are shared with TRBD2. This CDR3 is built from 16 residues. After removal of 3 bases from V and 4 bases from J, the junction contained 9 bases not matched to a gene. Germline assignment: CDR1 SGDLS and CDR2 YYNGEE. This CDR3 is CASSAVAAGGPDTQYF. Here the CDR3 DNA reads TGTGCCAGCAGCGCCGTGGCGGCGGGAGGGCCAGATACGCAGTATTTT.

The CDR3 reads CASSLTGGNYGYTF. The CDR3 DNA is TGTGCCAGCAGCTTGACAGGCGGTAACTATGGCTACACCTTC. The chain links TRBV5-8 to TRBJ1-2, with a tentative D call TRBD1 (5 bases). V shed 1 base and J shed 1 base, with 8 bases lying between them. The CDR3 spans 14 residues. Germline V gene lookup returns CDR1 SGHTS and CDR2 YDEGEE.

This clone was observed a handful of times. The CDR3 loop is CASSPTTTGGPYNEQFF. For the CDR3, the DNA is TGTGCCAGCTCACCAACTACAACAGGGGGCCCCTACAATGAGCAGTTCTTC. V and J are TRBV18 and TRBJ2-1, with 9 positions matching TRBD1. Germline values: CDR1 KGHSH, CDR2 LQKENI. J was trimmed by 2 bases and V by 2 bases; bases with no gene match: 7. The CDR3 loop spans 17 amino acids.

The V gene is TRBV10-3, the J gene TRBJ2-7; TRBD2 aligns across 15 bases. The CDR3 has 18 residues. Trimming at V came to 0 bases and at J to 4 bases, leaving 7 bases not matched to a gene. Germline V gene data show CDR1 as ENHRY and CDR2 as SYGVKD. The CDR3 spells CAISESAEGLAGGYEQYF. The CDR3 DNA is TGTGCCATCAGTGAGTCGGCTGAAGGACTAGCGGGAGGGTACGAGCAGTACTTC.

This clone was counted a few times. This chain links TRBV15 with TRBJ1-2; no clear D gene. Per the germline V gene, CDR1 is LNHNV and CDR2 is YYDKDF (reference sequence). Deletions cut 0 bases from V and 1 base from J, with 12 bases between. This CDR3 has 16 amino acids. CDR3 bases: TGTGCCACCAGCAGAGATCTTATGGCGATTAACTATGGCTACACCTTC. Protein: CATSRDLMAINYGYTF. The whole variable domain, filled in from reference TRBV15 and TRBJ1-2, reads DAMVIQNPRYQVTQFGKPVTLSCSQTLNHNVMYWYQQKSSQAPKLLFHYYDKDFNNEADTPDNFQSRRPNTSFCFLDIRSPGLGDTAMYLCATSRDLMAINYGYTFGSGTRLTVV.

The CDR3 DNA is TGTGCCAGCACCTTCGGGGGGGAGCCAGATACGCAGTATTTT. It yields the protein CASTFGGEPDTQYF. The chain has TRBV7-9 and TRBJ2-3, with 8 bases matching TRBD2. CDR1 and CDR2 from the germline V gene are SEHNR and FQNEAQ (reference sequence). There are 14 residues in the CDR3. V trimming: 7 bases; J trimming: 4 bases; junction bases outside the gene matches: 7.

The chain has TRBV6-5 and TRBJ2-2; 7 bases align to TRBD2. Looked up from germline, CDR1 is MNHEY and CDR2 is SVGAGI. V was clipped by 0 bases and J by 4 bases; unmatched bases: 5. The CDR3 is made up of 16 amino acids. The CDR3 is CASSYSPGGLTGELFF. CDR3 DNA sequence: TGTGCCAGCAGTTACTCGCCGGGAGGCCTCACCGGGGAGCTGTTTTTT.

In its sample, this clone was seen once. V usage is TRBV6-1 and J usage is TRBJ2-1; 10 positions agree with TRBD1. In germline, CDR1 is MNHNS, CDR2 SASEGT. Losses at the gene ends were 4 bases for V and 6 bases for J; bases not matched to a gene: 9. The CDR3 is 16 residues long. The CDR3 nucleotides are TGTGCCAGCAGTGCATTTAGGACAGGGGGTCGCAATGAGCAGTTCTTC. Its protein is CASSAFRTGGRNEQFF.

This clone was seen a few times. The genes are TRBV18 and TRBJ2-7, with 7 bases matching TRBD1. The J segment lost 0 bases and the V segment lost 4 bases, leaving 3 bases of the junction unmatched. Germline CDR1 KGHSH, CDR2 LQKENI. This CDR3 comprises 14 residues. DNA for the CDR3: TGTGCCAGCTCACGACAGGGCAGCTCCTACGAGCAGTACTTC. It is translated as CASSRQGSSYEQYF.

This clone has just a few counts. This chain connects TRBV5-4 to TRBJ1-1, with D perhaps TRBD1 (5 bases). V was pared by 0 bases and J by 7 bases, with 13 bases between. Germline V gene lookup returns CDR1 SGHNT and CDR2 YYREEE (reference sequence). The CDR3 extends over 14 amino acids. The DNA of the CDR3 is TGTGCCAGCAGCTTGGCGGGGGGGAATGGTGAAGCTTTCTTT. This codes for CASSLAGGNGEAFF.

The chain carries TRBV1 and TRBJ2-3; the DNA was not compared with TRBD2, the D call given in the table. TRBV1 constitutes a pseudogene. CDR3 length: 12 amino acids. CDR3 DNA sequence: TGCACCAGCAGCCAAGATGCGGATACGCAGTATTTT. Translated: CTSSQDADTQYF.

This clone was seen a few times. Other nucleotide sequences from this sample produce the same CDR3. The chain uses TRBV28 and TRBJ2-3; 12 bases match TRBD2. The ends lost 5 bases at V and 6 bases at J; junction bases unmatched: 3. Germline lookup yields CDR1 MDHEN and CDR2 SYDVKM. The CDR3 has 14 amino acids. CDR3 bases: TGTGCCAGCAGTAGACTAGCGGGAGCCGATACGCAGTATTTT. It yields the protein CASSRLAGADTQYF.

This clone was picked up a small number of times. V usage is TRBV19 and J usage is TRBJ2-5; 10 bases are shared with TRBD1. V was clipped by 5 bases and J by 1 base; unmatched bases: 7. This CDR3 spans 16 amino acids. CDR1 is LNHDA and CDR2 is SQIVND in the germline V gene (reference sequence). The CDR3 spells CASSLRQGALQETQYF. The DNA for the CDR3 is TGTGCCAGTAGTCTGCGACAGGGGGCCCTCCAAGAGACCCAGTACTTC.

The rearrangement uses TRBV18 and TRBJ2-1; maybe TRBD2 (6 bases). The germline V gene has CDR1 KGHSH and CDR2 LQKENI. V dropped 0 bases and J dropped 10 bases, with 13 bases sitting between them. This CDR3 region has 14 residues. In DNA form, the CDR3 reads TGTGCCAGCTCACCACCTAGTAACGGAGGGGAGCAGTTCTTC. This codes for CASSPPSNGGEQFF.

This clone came up a few times. The chain combines TRBV5-1 with TRBJ2-6, with 9 bases matching TRBD2. V lost 6 bases, J lost 4 bases, and 11 bases stayed unmatched. The CDR3 is made up of 17 amino acids. Germline lookup yields CDR1 SGHRS and CDR2 YFSETQ. The CDR3 here is CASNPSGGRSGANVLTF. The CDR3, as DNA: TGCGCCAGCAACCCAAGCGGGGGGCGTTCAGGGGCCAACGTCCTGACTTTC.

This clone occurred a few times. The chain has TRBV7-2 and TRBJ2-3; TRBD2 is a possible D gene (6 bases). Trimming shortened V by 4 bases and J by 2 bases, and 7 bases separated the two germline ends. Germline V gene sequence: CDR1 SGHTA, CDR2 FQGNSA. The CDR3 runs 13 residues. CDR3 nucleotides: TGTGCCAGCAGCTGGAGGGACACAGATACGCAGTATTTT. This sequence encodes CASSWRDTDTQYF.

The chain carries TRBV5-1 and TRBJ2-5; D perhaps matches TRBD2 (5 bases). This CDR3 is 14 amino acids long. The germline V and J ends were trimmed by 3 bases and 1 base, with 10 bases remaining between them. Germline values: CDR1 SGHRS, CDR2 YFSETQ. This CDR3 reads CASSSGISQETQYF. CDR3 nucleotides: TGCGCCAGCAGCTCCGGGATCAGCCAAGAGACCCAGTACTTC.

The rearrangement links TRBV28 to TRBJ1-5; a weak D match, TRBD1 (6 bases). The CDR3 is 15 amino acids. The ends were cut back, 6 bases at V and 6 bases at J, with 18 bases in the middle. CDR1 MDHEN and CDR2 SYDVKM come from the germline V gene. The CDR3 DNA sequence: TGTGCCAGCAGCCCCGAACAGGGCGTAACTCAGCCCCAGCATTTT. Protein: CASSPEQGVTQPQHF.

This clone was seen a few times. J is TRBJ2-1 and V is TRBV7-3, with D possibly TRBD2 on 5 matching bases. V lost 5 bases and J lost 12, with 14 bases in between. There are 12 residues in the CDR3. CDR1 and CDR2 from the germline V gene are SGHTA and FQGTGA. CDR3 DNA: TGTGCCAGCAGCACCGGGAACTCGGGGCAGTTCTTC. Amino acids: CASSTGNSGQFF.